Below are 10 T cell receptor beta chains sequenced from a single sample in a study of T cells after yellow fever vaccination. TCRdb reanalysed the 5' RACE reads using MiXCR and keeps one entry per CDR3 protein. Of 300,000 to 350,000 distinct CDR3 sequences in the sample, around 10% were seen once. The sample in question was CD4+ T cells sorted from PBMCs, obtained 45 days after the yellow fever booster vaccination. The receptors originated from a man in his late teens or twenties who received the YFV17D yellow fever vaccine.

Many counts were recorded for this clonotype. J is TRBJ2-3 and V is TRBV7-3, with 9 bases identical to TRBD2. Germline-derived CDR1 and CDR2 are SGHTA and FQGTGA. The V and J ends lost 5 bases and 0 bases, in that order; junction bases with no gene match: 9. This CDR3 is 17 amino acids long. The CDR3 region is CASSGLAAGGSTDTQYF. CDR3 bases: TGTGCCAGCAGCGGGCTGGCGGCGGGGGGGAGCACAGATACGCAGTATTTT.

Ten or more counts support this clonotype. The chain is built from TRBV24-1 and TRBJ2-3; tentatively, D is TRBD1 (6 bases). V was cut by 10 bases and J by 5 bases, with 15 bases left in between. This CDR3 is 13 amino acids long. The germline CDR1 and CDR2 sequences are KGHDR and SFDVKD. The DNA for the CDR3 is TGTGCCACGGGCTGGGGGCAGGGAGATACGCAGTATTTT. It translates to CATGWGQGDTQYF.

The sample holds many counts of this clonotype. V usage is TRBV9 and J usage is TRBJ2-4; D might be TRBD2 (5 bases). This CDR3 has 16 amino acids. Trimming took off 4 bases at V and 5 bases at J, with 19 bases between the two ends. Germline V gives CDR1 SGDLS, CDR2 YYNGEE. The CDR3 sequence: CASSSQAVAGQNIQYF. CDR3 DNA sequence: TGTGCCAGCAGCTCTCAGGCCGTGGCGGGTCAAAACATTCAGTACTTC.

V usage is TRBV5-1 and J usage is TRBJ2-5; a weak D match, TRBD2 (5 bases). Germline CDR1 reads SGHRS; CDR2 reads YFSETQ. The V end lost 3 bases, the J end lost 4 bases, and 13 bases lay between the germline ends. The length of the CDR3 is 14 residues. The DNA of the CDR3 is TGCGCCAGCAGCTCAGGACTCACAGCAGAGACCCAGTACTTC. Its protein is CASSSGLTAETQYF. Based on the CDR3 plus reference TRBV5-1 and TRBJ2-5, the full variable domain is KAGVTQTPRYLIKTRGQQVTLSCSPISGHRSVSWYQQTPGQGLQFLFEYFSETQRNKGNFPGRFSGRQFSNSRSEMNVSTLELGDSALYLCASSSGLTAETQYFGPGTRLLVL.

The genes are TRBV6-5 and TRBJ1-6; TRBD1 is a possible D gene (6 bases). The CDR3 extends over 14 amino acids. Between the trimmed V and J ends, which lost 6 bases and 5 bases, there was a span of 11 bases. Germline loops: CDR1 MNHEY, CDR2 SVGAGI. Written as DNA, the CDR3 is TGTGCCAGCAGGATTACAGGGAATAATTCACCCCTCCACTTT. As protein: CASRITGNNSPLHF.

This clonotype was observed many times. The junction shows a germline mismatch at one end, possibly a read error. V gene TRBV5-1 combines with J gene TRBJ1-1; a possible D gene is TRBD1 (5 bases). Germline CDR1 is SGHRS and CDR2 is YFSETQ. The CDR3 runs to 13 residues. The CDR3 protein is CASSFGGNTEAFF. The CDR3 DNA reads as TGTGCCAGCAGCTTCGGGGGGAACACTGAAGCTTTCTTT. Drawing the rest from reference TRBV5-1 and TRBJ1-1, the complete variable domain is KAGVTQTPRYLIKTRGQQVTLSCSPISGHRSVSWYQQTPGQGLQFLFEYFSETQRNKGNFPGRFSGRQFSNSRSEMNVSTLELGDSALYLCASSFGGNTEAFFGQGTRLTVV.

V is TRBV6-1 and J is TRBJ1-5, with TRBD1 matching 11 bases. Germline-derived CDR1 and CDR2 are MNHNS and SASEGT. The length of the CDR3 is 15 residues. Trimming took 4 bases from V and 3 from J; bases not matched to a gene: 2. CDR3 sequence reads: CASSGDRGSNQPQHF. The CDR3 bases are TGTGCCAGCAGTGGGGACAGGGGGTCCAATCAGCCCCAGCATTTT.

This clonotype appeared a few times. V gene TRBV18 combines with J gene TRBJ2-4; D remains unclear. The ends were cut back, 1 base at V and 4 bases at J, with 8 bases in the middle. Germline-derived CDR1 and CDR2 are KGHSH and LQKENI. The CDR3 sequence is 14 residues long. DNA for the CDR3: TGTGCCAGCTCACCACTTAACGGGAAAAACATTCAGTACTTC. Translated: CASSPLNGKNIQYF.

V and J are TRBV6-2 or TRBV6-3 and TRBJ2-2; D may be TRBD2 (5 bases). This CDR3 region has 12 residues. Trimming removed 8 bases at V and 6 bases at J, with 10 bases between. Germline assignment: CDR1 MNHEY and CDR2 SVGEGT. CDR3 sequence: CASRERAGELFF. The CDR3 DNA reads as TGTGCCAGCCGGGAAAGGGCCGGGGAGCTGTTTTTT.

This clonotype occurred a few times. The rearrangement links TRBV6-5 to TRBJ1-4; a possible D gene is TRBD1 (5 bases). V dropped 5 bases and J dropped 6 bases, with 16 bases sitting between them. Germline lookup yields CDR1 MNHEY and CDR2 SVGAGI. The CDR3 sequence is 15 residues long. As DNA, the CDR3 is TGTGCCAGCAGTCTCTCCGGGACGGTCGATGAAAAACTGTTTTTT. The encoded protein is CASSLSGTVDEKLFF.